This T cell receptor (beta chain) stems from a study of cytomegalovirus exposure and HLA in healthy donors. Study-level points and caveats: A later analysis by the authors found several of the most significant clusters apparently linked to common viral pathogens. In a later analysis, TCR association rates varied by HLA locus: DRB1 most, HLA-C fewest. Analysis was carried out at a later point, and it linked a missense DCLRE1C variant to TCR beta V- and J-gene trimming.

The CDR3 totals 14 residues. Germline loops: CDR1 MDHEN, CDR2 SYDVKM. The V gene lost 3 bases and the J gene lost 5 bases, with 13 bases spanning the gap. This PCR relied on a set of 60 Vbeta primers and 13 Jbeta primers. Profiling relied on immunoSEQ multiplex PCR, and the TCRdb table lists in-frame clones only, not all of them. The top ten hold approximately 2.7% of the sample, which has tens of thousands of clones, 60% to 80% seen once. Turning to this clone: The target antigen is unknown.

The chain recombines TRBV28 with TRBJ2-5; D is possibly TRBD2 (6 bases). Sample: PBMCs. This sequence was found in a middle-aged woman in good health and CMV-seropositive. DNA for the CDR3: TGTGCCAGCAGTTTGGACGGCGGAGGGGAGACCCAGTACTTC. Translated: CASSLDGGGETQYF.